The 10 T cell receptor beta chains below were found in one sample sequenced in a study of cytomegalovirus exposure and HLA in healthy donors. The primer mix had 60 Vbeta and 13 Jbeta primers. Measured with immunoSEQ multiplex PCR; TCRdb has only the in-frame clones, and not every one. The sample lists roughly 160,000 clones, about four fifths occurring once. The sequencing input was PBMCs. The receptor set was obtained from a male donor in good health and CMV-seropositive.

This clone has more than one count but fewer than ten. The chain recombines TRBV19 with TRBJ2-7; 9 nucleotides line up with TRBD1. The length of the CDR3 is 13 residues. Germline V gene lookup returns CDR1 LNHDA and CDR2 SQIVND (reference sequence). V shed 6 bases, J shed 3 bases, and the junction held 3 bases outside the gene matches. The CDR3 DNA is TGTGCCAGTAGCCCGGACAGGGGCTACGAGCAGTACTTC. As protein: CASSPDRGYEQYF.

The chain uses TRBV28 and TRBJ2-7, with 11 bases fitting TRBD2. Trimming removed 4 bases from V and 7 bases from J; junction bases left unmatched: 12. Germline CDR1 is MDHEN and CDR2 is SYDVKM. The CDR3 has 16 amino acids. CDR3 DNA: TGTGCCAGCAGTTCCCTCCTAGCGGGAGGTTCGTTTGAGCAGTACTTC. Encoded protein: CASSSLLAGGSFEQYF.

The chain links TRBV7-2 to TRBJ2-7, with unresolved D. Germline values: CDR1 SGHTA, CDR2 FQGNSA. Deletions cut 2 bases from V and 6 bases from J, with 11 bases between. CDR3 length: 13 amino acids. The CDR3 region is CASSLLSVSEQYF. In DNA form, the CDR3 reads TGTGCCAGCAGCTTATTATCCGTTAGCGAGCAGTACTTC.

The gene calls are TRBV9 and TRBJ2-5, with D possibly being TRBD2 (5 bases). The CDR3 length is 14 residues. The ends were cut back, 0 bases at V and 5 bases at J, with 11 bases in the middle. The germline V gene has CDR1 SGDLS and CDR2 YYNGEE. The CDR3 DNA follows: TGTGCCAGCAGCGTAGTCTCTAGCATGGAGACCCAGTACTTC. Its translation is CASSVVSSMETQYF.

V gene TRBV5-1 combines with J gene TRBJ2-3; 9 nucleotides line up with TRBD2. V lost 0 bases and J lost 2; bases outside the gene matches: 4. The CDR3 covers 16 residues. Per germline, CDR1 SGHRS and CDR2 YFSETQ. This chain's CDR3 is CASSLGGLAPTDTQYF. In nucleotides, the CDR3 is TGCGCCAGCAGCTTGGGCGGACTAGCGCCCACAGATACGCAGTATTTT.

This chain uses TRBV7-9 with TRBJ2-7; 8 nucleotides agree with TRBD1. The CDR3 totals 13 residues. The V segment lost 4 bases and the J segment 4 bases; nucleotides outside the gene matches: 3. Germline V gene sequence: CDR1 SEHNR, CDR2 FQNEAQ (reference sequence). CDR3 sequence reads: CASSSDREYEQYF. The CDR3 DNA reads TGTGCCAGCAGCTCGGACAGGGAATACGAGCAGTACTTC.

The J gene is TRBJ2-1, the V gene TRBV27; 8 bases are shared with TRBD2. This CDR3 is 15 amino acids long. Per germline, CDR1 MNHEY and CDR2 SMNVEV (reference sequence). The trim removed 4 bases at V and 0 bases at J, leaving 2 bases unmatched. The CDR3 spells CASSWREASYNEQFF. In DNA, the CDR3 is TGTGCCAGCAGTTGGCGGGAGGCCTCCTACAATGAGCAGTTCTTC.

This clone came up a few times. This chain links TRBV30 with TRBJ1-4; D uncertain. The CDR3 sequence is 16 residues long. Germline V lookup: CDR1 GTSNPN, CDR2 SVGIG (reference sequence). V was cut by 2 bases and J by 8 bases, with 21 bases left in between. CDR3 sequence reads: CAWSQGLAVLGEKLFF. CDR3 coding DNA: TGTGCCTGGAGTCAAGGACTTGCCGTTTTGGGCGAAAAACTGTTTTTT.

The genes are TRBV9 and TRBJ2-2; possible D gene TRBD1, 6 bases. CDR3 size: 16 residues. V lost 0 bases and J 4 bases, leaving 13 bases between the germline ends. CDR1 and CDR2 (germline): SGDLS, YYNGEE. CDR3 nucleotide sequence: TGTGCCAGCAGCGTAGCGATAGGACAGAGCACCGGGGAGCTGTTTTTT. This translates into CASSVAIGQSTGELFF.

V and J are TRBV7-2 and TRBJ1-6, with D perhaps TRBD1 (5 bases). Germline CDR1 reads SGHTA; CDR2 reads FQGNSA. The length of the CDR3 is 15 residues. The V end was cut by 2 bases, the J end by 5 bases, with 10 bases between. The CDR3 sequence is CASSLIAGNNSPLHF. DNA of the CDR3: TGTGCCAGCAGCTTAATAGCAGGGAATAATTCACCCCTCCACTTT.